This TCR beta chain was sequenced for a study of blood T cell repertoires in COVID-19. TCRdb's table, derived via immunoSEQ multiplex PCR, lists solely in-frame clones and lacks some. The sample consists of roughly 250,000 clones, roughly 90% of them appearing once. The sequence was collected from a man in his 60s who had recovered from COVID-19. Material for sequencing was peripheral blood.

The CDR3 DNA follows: TGCGCCAGCAGCTCACCCAGAGCGTCCTCCTGGTATGAGCAGTTCTTC. It yields the protein CASSSPRASSWYEQFF. The chain couples TRBV4-1 to TRBJ2-1; D is unresolved. The CDR3 contains 16 residues. Trimming left V 5 bases short and J 8 bases short, with 22 bases between. CDR1 is MGHRA and CDR2 is YSYEKL in the germline V gene.